This T cell receptor (beta chain) was captured by sequencing in a study of blood T cells in healthy people across ages. The V gene end was trimmed by 2 bases and the J gene end by 6 bases; junction bases not matched to a gene: 5. Germline CDR1 is SGHRS and CDR2 is YFSETQ. The CDR3 loop spans 14 amino acids. PBMCs numbering at least 6 million were isolated per sample. In this sample, this clonotype turned up a few times. Sample-barcoded 5' priming and a J-beta primer mix drove a second PCR of roughly 7 to 11 cycles. Every cDNA molecule bore a tag from a template-switch adaptor containing 12 random nucleotides. TCRdb reprocessed the 5' RACE reads via MiXCR and lists one record per CDR3 protein. This sample carries some 760,000 distinct CDR3 sequences, around a quarter of them seen once, and the ten largest clones take around 3.6%. This sample was also put to use in a study of T cells of mothers and their children. As that report states: Added by the second PCR's M1S primer were sample barcodes and 2-4 random nucleotides. Slightly higher, non-significant overlap characterized related mother-child pairs relative to unrelated pairs.

This TCR was sampled from a boy aged 5-17 years in good health. Sample: blood. This chain joins TRBV5-1 and TRBJ2-7; 10 positions agree with TRBD2. CDR3 nucleotide sequence: TGCGCCAGCAGCTTAACTAGCGGGATAAGCGAGCAGTACTTC. Its protein is CASSLTSGISEQYF.